This T cell receptor (beta chain) was sequenced in a study of shared clonotypes between healthy human individuals. The method was immunoSEQ multiplex PCR; TCRdb's version includes in-frame clones alone and lacks a portion of them. The repertoire includes some 1 million clones, more than 60% of them detected once, and about 1.5% sits in the top ten. This CDR3 has 16 residues. Germline V gene lookup returns CDR1 SNHLY and CDR2 FYNNEI. V was clipped by 3 bases and J by 4 bases, with 18 bases between them. The clonotype comes from a man younger than 35 in good health. The chain combines TRBV2 with TRBJ1-1; a weak D match, TRBD1 (5 bases). Material for sequencing was memory CD4+ T cells sorted from blood. The subset is: CD45RA-negative fraction. CDR3 residues: CASSDAGWGRTTEAFF. In DNA, the CDR3 is TGTGCCAGCAGTGATGCGGGGTGGGGGAGGACCACTGAAGCTTTCTTT.